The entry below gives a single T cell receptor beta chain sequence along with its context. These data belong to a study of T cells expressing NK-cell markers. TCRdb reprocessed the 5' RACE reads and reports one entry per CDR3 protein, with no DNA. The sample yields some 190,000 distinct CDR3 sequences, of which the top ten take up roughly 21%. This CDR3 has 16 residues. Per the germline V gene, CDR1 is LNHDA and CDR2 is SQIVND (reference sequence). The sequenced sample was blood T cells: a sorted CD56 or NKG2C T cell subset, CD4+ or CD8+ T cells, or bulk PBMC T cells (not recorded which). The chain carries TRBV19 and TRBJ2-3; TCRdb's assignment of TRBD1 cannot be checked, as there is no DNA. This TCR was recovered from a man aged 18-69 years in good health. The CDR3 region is CASSILPGLRTDTQYF.